Shown below are 20 T cell receptor beta chains from a single sample sequenced in a study of CD8 T cells in Susac syndrome. The RNA input was about 0.5 to 1 ug, and it was reverse transcribed with random hexamers. TCRdb redid the calling of the immunoSEQ multiplex PCR reads with MiXCR, one entry per CDR3 protein. The sample records around 190,000 distinct CDR3 sequences, approximately 94% being singletons. Specimen: CD4+ T cells from PBMCs. The source of these receptors is a human donor with Susac syndrome.

The gene calls are TRBV2 and TRBJ1-2, with D possibly matching TRBD1 (6 bases). Germline loops: CDR1 SNHLY, CDR2 FYNNEI. V was trimmed by 1 base and J by 8 bases, leaving 14 bases between them. The CDR3 consists of 14 residues. The CDR3 nucleotides read TGTGCCAGCAGTGAAGATCTGGGGGCAGGGGGCTACACCTTC. It yields the protein CASSEDLGAGGYTF.

The V and J genes are TRBV7-9 and TRBJ1-6; D call uncertain. V gave up 1 base and J gave up 6 bases, with 7 bases separating them. CDR3 length equals 14 residues. Germline V gene sequence: CDR1 SEHNR, CDR2 FQNEAQ (reference sequence). This CDR3 is CASSLDASNSPLHF. The DNA for the CDR3 is TGTGCCAGCAGCTTAGATGCGAGTAATTCACCCCTCCACTTT.

The chain couples TRBV2 to TRBJ2-7, with TRBD2 identical over 11 bases. The germline gives CDR1 SNHLY, CDR2 FYNNEI. The length of the CDR3 is 15 residues. V was pared by 2 bases and J by 6 bases, with 6 bases of the junction left unmatched. DNA for the CDR3: TGTGCCAGCAGTGAACCTAGCGGGGGGTTATTCGAGCAGTACTTC. This encodes CASSEPSGGLFEQYF.

This chain's CDR3 is CASSLPGSNYGYTF. The CDR3 nucleotides read TGCGCCAGCAGCTTACCAGGGAGTAACTATGGCTACACCTTC. This sequence joins TRBV5-1 and TRBJ1-2, with D tentatively TRBD1 (5 bases). CDR3 length: 14 amino acids. The V gene lost 2 bases and the J gene lost 1 base, with 9 bases spanning the gap. From germline, CDR1 is SGHRS and CDR2 YFSETQ.

V usage is TRBV2 and J usage is TRBJ2-5; D is possibly TRBD1 or TRBD2 (5 bases each). This CDR3 has 11 residues. The germline V gene encodes CDR1 SNHLY and CDR2 FYNNEI. Between the trimmed V and J ends, which lost 8 bases and 4 bases, there was a span of 8 bases. CDR3 sequence reads: CASGGGETQYF. DNA for the CDR3: TGTGCCAGCGGGGGTGGAGAGACCCAGTACTTC. The full variable domain, its missing parts supplied by reference TRBV2 and TRBJ2-5, is EPEVTQTPSHQVTQMGQEVILRCVPISNHLYFYWYRQILGQKVEFLVSFYNNEISEKSEIFDDQFSVERPDGSNFTLKIRSTKLEDSAMYFCASGGGETQYFGPGTRLLVL.

V gene TRBV20-1 combines with J gene TRBJ2-2; D unresolved. CDR3 length: 15 amino acids. CDR1 and CDR2 from the germline V gene are DFQATT and SNEGSKA (reference sequence). Trimming shortened V by 2 bases and J by 2 bases, and 12 bases separated the two germline ends. As DNA, the CDR3 is TGCAGTGCTAGAAACGGGCGCAGAAACACCGGGGAGCTGTTTTTT. Translating it yields CSARNGRRNTGELFF.

The gene calls are TRBV7-9 and TRBJ1-2; the match to TRBD1 covers 7 bases. CDR1 and CDR2 (germline): SEHNR, FQNEAQ (reference sequence). V lost 4 bases, J lost 3 bases, and 8 bases stayed unmatched. This CDR3 comprises 15 residues. For the CDR3, the DNA is TGTGCCAGCAGCTATAACAGGGGAGACGACTATGGCTACACCTTC. This encodes CASSYNRGDDYGYTF.

The chain joins TRBV7-9 to TRBJ1-2; 9 nucleotides match TRBD1. This CDR3 has 14 residues. With 5 bases clipped from V and 3 bases from J, the junction kept 4 bases outside the gene matches. Looked up from germline, CDR1 is SEHNR and CDR2 is FQNEAQ (reference sequence). Here the CDR3 DNA reads TGTGCCAGCAGCCCCACAGGGGGCCACTATGGCTACACCTTC. Protein product: CASSPTGGHYGYTF. The entire variable domain, with the rest obtained from reference TRBV7-9 and TRBJ1-2, is as follows: DTGVSQNPRHKITKRGQNVTFRCDPISEHNRLYWYRQTLGQGPEFLTYFQNEAQLEKSRLLSDRFSAERPKGSFSTLEIQRTEQGDSAMYLCASSPTGGHYGYTFGSGTRLTVV.

The chain joins TRBV11-2 to TRBJ2-3, with D tentatively TRBD2 (5 bases). The CDR3 spans 15 residues. Trimming pared 6 bases from V and 7 bases from J, leaving 20 bases between. Germline values: CDR1 SGHAT, CDR2 FQNNGV. CDR3 sequence: CASSHIDPGDYTQYF. CDR3 nucleotides: TGTGCCAGCAGTCATATCGATCCCGGGGATTATACGCAGTATTTT.

V gene TRBV7-9 combines with J gene TRBJ1-1, with D hard to call. Trimming shortened V by 6 bases and J by 3 bases, and 11 bases separated the two germline ends. Germline CDR1 and CDR2: SEHNR and FQNEAQ (reference sequence). This CDR3 has 13 amino acids. As DNA, the CDR3 is TGTGCCAGCAGTGGTTATGGAGACACTGAAGCTTTCTTT. The encoded protein is CASSGYGDTEAFF.

The chain combines TRBV5-1 with TRBJ2-1; 11 bases fit TRBD2. The V segment lost 4 bases and the J segment 2 bases; nucleotides outside the gene matches: 5. This CDR3 spans 16 amino acids. Germline assignment: CDR1 SGHRS and CDR2 YFSETQ. For the CDR3, the DNA is TGCGCCAGCAGCGAGATTAGCGGGGGGGCCTACAATGAGCAGTTCTTC. Protein sequence: CASSEISGGAYNEQFF.

This chain joins TRBV12-3 or TRBV12-4 and TRBJ1-1; TRBD1 is a possible D gene (5 bases). This CDR3 spans 14 amino acids. Trimming left V 1 base short and J 4 bases short, with 10 bases between. This CDR3 reads CASSLGGGGTEAFF. CDR3 bases: TGTGCCAGCAGTTTAGGGGGGGGAGGCACTGAAGCTTTCTTT.

V gene TRBV2 combines with J gene TRBJ1-2; D not resolved. The germline V gene encodes CDR1 SNHLY and CDR2 FYNNEI. With 2 bases removed from V and 8 bases from J, the gap between germline ends came to 9 bases. The CDR3 spans 12 residues. Here the CDR3 DNA reads TGTGCCAGCAGTGAAAGGCTGGTCGGCTACACCTTC. This codes for CASSERLVGYTF.

The rearrangement uses TRBV20-1 and TRBJ2-5, with 10 bases that match TRBD1. This CDR3 has 12 residues. Trimming cost V 5 bases and J 7 bases; bases outside gene matches: 4. Per the germline V gene, CDR1 is DFQATT and CDR2 is SNEGSKA (reference sequence). CDR3 DNA sequence: TGCAGTGCTTCAGACAGGGGGCTGACCCAGTACTTC. Translating it yields CSASDRGLTQYF.

This clonotype was seen more than once but under ten times. This chain connects TRBV5-4 to TRBJ2-1, with 7 bases matching TRBD1. V was clipped by 0 bases and J by 8 bases; unmatched bases: 11. CDR1 and CDR2 from the germline V gene are SGHNT and YYREEE (reference sequence). This CDR3 comprises 16 residues. CDR3 sequence: CASSLDLTGRLDEQFF. The CDR3, as DNA: TGTGCCAGCAGCTTGGATCTGACAGGGCGATTGGATGAGCAGTTCTTC.

The CDR3 coding sequence is TGCGCCAGCAGCCTTTTTACGGGACAGTCCCACACTGAAGCTTTCTTT. Its translation: CASSLFTGQSHTEAFF. The chain is built from TRBV4-1 and TRBJ1-1, with 7 positions matching TRBD1. The V and J ends lost 4 bases and 3 bases, in that order; junction bases with no gene match: 11. This CDR3 region has 16 residues. Germline V CDR1 and CDR2: MGHRA, YSYEKL.

This rearrangement joins TRBV12-5 to TRBJ1-5; D gene uncertain. With 6 bases removed from V and 4 bases from J, the gap between germline ends came to 13 bases. CDR1 and CDR2 (germline): LGHNT, FRNRAP. This CDR3 comprises 14 residues. The CDR3 protein is CASGSRTDNQPQHF. The CDR3 nucleotides read TGTGCTAGTGGATCCCGGACGGATAATCAGCCCCAGCATTTT.

This clonotype was detected once. The chain links TRBV5-1 to TRBJ2-5; D gene unclear. V dropped 1 base and J dropped 4 bases, with 8 bases sitting between them. This CDR3 comprises 13 residues. The germline V gene has CDR1 SGHRS and CDR2 YFSETQ. The CDR3 sequence is CASSLSQRETQYF. Here the CDR3 DNA reads TGCGCCAGCAGCTTGTCGCAGCGAGAGACCCAGTACTTC. Filled out from reference TRBV5-1 and TRBJ2-5, the complete variable domain reads KAGVTQTPRYLIKTRGQQVTLSCSPISGHRSVSWYQQTPGQGLQFLFEYFSETQRNKGNFPGRFSGRQFSNSRSEMNVSTLELGDSALYLCASSLSQRETQYFGPGTRLLVL.

The gene calls are TRBV30 and TRBJ2-3; D unresolved. Germline V gene data show CDR1 as GTSNPN and CDR2 as SVGIG (reference sequence). The CDR3 has 14 amino acids. With 3 bases removed from V and 2 bases from J, the gap between germline ends came to 12 bases. In nucleotides, the CDR3 is TGTGCCTGGAGCGGTAGGCCCCACACAGATACGCAGTATTTT. Translation: CAWSGRPHTDTQYF. Full variable domain (missing parts from reference TRBV30 and TRBJ2-3): SQTIHQWPATLVQPVGSPLSLECTVEGTSNPNLYWYRQAAGRGLQLLFYSVGIGQISSEVPQNLSASRPQDRQFILSSKKLLLSDSGFYLCAWSGRPHTDTQYFGPGTRLTVL.

The chain combines TRBV5-1 with TRBJ1-1; D not resolved. Trimming removed 2 bases at V and 0 bases at J, with 14 bases between. The CDR3 runs to 16 residues. The germline CDR1 and CDR2 sequences are SGHRS and YFSETQ. The CDR3 reads CASSLGSGGLNTEAFF. CDR3 nucleotides: TGCGCCAGCAGCTTAGGCTCCGGAGGACTGAACACTGAAGCTTTCTTT. Based on the CDR3 plus reference TRBV5-1 and TRBJ1-1, the full variable domain is KAGVTQTPRYLIKTRGQQVTLSCSPISGHRSVSWYQQTPGQGLQFLFEYFSETQRNKGNFPGRFSGRQFSNSRSEMNVSTLELGDSALYLCASSLGSGGLNTEAFFGQGTRLTVV.